This TCR beta chain was retrieved from a study of OX40 agonist ivuxolimab in advanced cancers. Concerning the study at large: The costimulatory receptor OX40 (CD134) was targeted by ivuxolimab, a fully human IgG2 agonistic monoclonal antibody. Three dose-escalation patients achieved partial responses, one with hepatocellular carcinoma and two with cutaneous melanoma. In the dose-escalation cohort, roughly 82% of patients were male, and the mean age was approximately 60 years with a range of roughly 23 to 79. Of the approximately 50 dose-escalation patients, hepatocellular carcinoma was present in about 19, melanoma in around 15, renal cell carcinoma in 9 and head and neck cancer in 9. The point of sequencing TCRbeta in the periphery was to test whether ivuxolimab changed TCR sequence diversity and drove clonal T-cell expansion. Intravenous ivuxolimab was administered to patients every 2 weeks at six dose levels: 0.01, 0.1, 0.3, 1.5, 3 and 10 mg/kg. The paper covers the monotherapy dose-escalation part of the phase I ivuxolimab trial, which included N of about 56 patients. Patients were allowed to have had prior anti-PD-1, anti-PD-L1 or anti-CTLA-4 therapy, and around two fifths of the dose-escalation patients had been treated with checkpoint inhibitors. Broader findings and caveats from the paper: Antigen specificity was not determined for the clonally expanded peripheral T cells. Low levels of normalized T-cell clonal expansion were also seen in some patients who did not respond. In the 0.1-3.0 mg/kg groups, partial responders had among the lowest normalized peripheral clonal expansion, particularly in CD8+ T cells. Clonal expansion of both CD4+ and CD8+ blood T cells was observed from baseline to week 6 at doses 0.1 to 3.0 mg/kg. On average, CD8+ T cells showed more expanded clones than CD4+ T cells after ivuxolimab.

Patients with autoimmune disease history or receiving systemic immunosuppression were excluded from the trial. Peripheral blood for TCR sequencing was collected from all dose cohorts at baseline, on cycle 4 day 1, and on cycle 7 day 1. Samples were obtained from an open-label, multicenter, first-in-human phase I dose-escalation trial of ivuxolimab. Adults with locally advanced or metastatic melanoma, renal cell carcinoma, hepatocellular carcinoma or head and neck squamous cell carcinoma were enrolled in the trial. Before TCR sequencing, CD4+ and CD8+ T cells were separately sorted from peripheral blood. For sequencing of the TCRbeta CDR3 region, genomic DNA was extracted from the sorted cells. The immunoSEQ Assay was used for sequencing of TCRbeta CDR3 regions. TCRdb obtained this table from immuneACCESS and retained in-frame rearrangements with V and J assigned. These tables miss some clones; where compared with another copy, unresolved V genes account for less than half of the shortfall, and the remainder is unexplained. The sample table records about 150,000 clones; roughly 92% of these occur just once. Approximately 0.3% of the sample rests with the top ten.

Comments on this clone: Which antigen it targets is not known. No base qualities exist here, and no much larger clone lies one base off it.

V is pared back by 7 bases and J by 6 bases, with 19 bases lying between the germline termini. CDR1 and CDR2 were assigned from the germline V gene (reference sequence) as MNHNY and SVGAGI. Its CDR3 holds 14 amino acids, cysteine through phenylalanine. The only DNA kept is the CDR3, 42 bases in frame from the first base. This material consisted of CD4+ or CD8+ T cells sorted from blood, taken in a trial of the OX40 agonist ivuxolimab. This TCR was recovered from an adult with an advanced solid tumor such as melanoma, head and neck, liver or kidney cancer. The chain employs TRBV6-6 and TRBJ2-7; the D assignment is uncertain and may be TRBD1 or TRBD2, with 7 bases supporting each. The DNA is as follows: TGTGCCAGCACCCGGGGGAGGGGGCGGGTCGAGCAGTACTTC. This is translated as CASTRGRGRVEQYF.